This T cell receptor beta chain was profiled in a study of read filtering for tumor transcriptome and immune sequencing. There are 17 residues in the CDR3. V lost 6 bases and J 0 bases, leaving 24 bases between the germline ends. Germline V lookup: CDR1 SQVTM, CDR2 ANQGSEA. From around 0.4 ug of RNA, a library with molecular barcoded alpha/delta and beta/gamma adaptors was made. TCRdb redid the calling of the reads with MiXCR, one entry per CDR3 protein. The sample shows approximately 58,000 distinct CDR3 sequences, approximately 22% of them seen only once. This clonotype was observed many times. Its antigen is undetermined. Study-wide points: RNA-seq captured clonotypes less deeply and reliably than IR-seq.

This TCR was recovered from a donor at least 40 years old with multiple myeloma. V gene TRBV29-1 combines with J gene TRBJ2-7; TRBD2 might be the D (6 bases). Sequenced material: a population of CD138-negative cells sorted from bone marrow. CDR3 nucleotides: TGCAGCGTAGAACGACGGGGACTGGGACCCGACTCCTACGAGCAGTACTTC. Amino acids: CSVERRGLGPDSYEQYF.